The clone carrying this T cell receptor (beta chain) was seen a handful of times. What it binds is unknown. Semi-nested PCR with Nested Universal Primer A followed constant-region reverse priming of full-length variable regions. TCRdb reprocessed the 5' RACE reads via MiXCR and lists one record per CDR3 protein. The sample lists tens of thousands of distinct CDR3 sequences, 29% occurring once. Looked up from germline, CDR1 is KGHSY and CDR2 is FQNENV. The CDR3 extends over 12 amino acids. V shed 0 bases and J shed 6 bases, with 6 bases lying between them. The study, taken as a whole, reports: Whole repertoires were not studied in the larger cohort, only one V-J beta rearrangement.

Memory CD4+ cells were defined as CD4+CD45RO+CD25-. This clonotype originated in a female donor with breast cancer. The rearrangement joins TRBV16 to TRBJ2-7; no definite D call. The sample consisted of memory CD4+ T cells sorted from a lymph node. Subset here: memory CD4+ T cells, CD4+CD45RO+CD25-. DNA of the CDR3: TGTGCCAGCAGCCAATCTCAAGCCGAGCAGTACTTC. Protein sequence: CASSQSQAEQYF.